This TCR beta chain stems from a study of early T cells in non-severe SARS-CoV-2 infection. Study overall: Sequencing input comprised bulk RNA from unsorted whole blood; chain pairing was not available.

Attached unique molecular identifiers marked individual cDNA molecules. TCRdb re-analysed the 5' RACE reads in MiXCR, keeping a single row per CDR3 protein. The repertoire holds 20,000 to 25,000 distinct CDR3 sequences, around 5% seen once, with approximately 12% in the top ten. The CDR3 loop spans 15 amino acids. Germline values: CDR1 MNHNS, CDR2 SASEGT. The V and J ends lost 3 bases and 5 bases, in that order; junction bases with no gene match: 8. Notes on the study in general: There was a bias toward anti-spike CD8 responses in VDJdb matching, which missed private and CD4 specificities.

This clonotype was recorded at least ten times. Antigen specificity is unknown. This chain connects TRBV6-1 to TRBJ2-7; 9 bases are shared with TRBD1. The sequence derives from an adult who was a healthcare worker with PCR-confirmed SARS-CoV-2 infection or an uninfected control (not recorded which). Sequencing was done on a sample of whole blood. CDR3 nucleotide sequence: TGTGCCAGCAGTGATCGGGGACAGGGTATCGACGAGCAGTACTTC. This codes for CASSDRGQGIDEQYF.